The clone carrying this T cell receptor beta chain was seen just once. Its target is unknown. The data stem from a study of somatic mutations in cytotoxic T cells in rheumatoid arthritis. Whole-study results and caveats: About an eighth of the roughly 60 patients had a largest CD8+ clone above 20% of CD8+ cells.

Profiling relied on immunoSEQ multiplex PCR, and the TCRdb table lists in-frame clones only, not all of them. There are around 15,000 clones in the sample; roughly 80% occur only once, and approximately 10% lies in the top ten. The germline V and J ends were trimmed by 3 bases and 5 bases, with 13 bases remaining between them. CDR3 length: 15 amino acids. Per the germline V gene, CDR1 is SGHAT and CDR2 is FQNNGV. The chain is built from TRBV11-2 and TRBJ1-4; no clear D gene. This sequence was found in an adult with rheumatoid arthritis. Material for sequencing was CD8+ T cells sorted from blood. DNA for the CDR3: TGTGCCAGCAGCTTCCGTTATGGCGAAAATGAAAAACTGTTTTTT. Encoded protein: CASSFRYGENEKLFF.